These T cell receptor beta chains were read from a single sample in a study of vaccination and CD4 T cells after COVID-19. Using its own MiXCR run on the PCR reads, TCRdb lists one record per CDR3 protein. This sample has under 25,000 distinct CDR3 sequences, with under 70% found just once. Antigen specificity for these receptors is unknown. The sample taken for sequencing was CD4+ T cells from blood, cultured in vitro. Receptors were obtained from a human donor who had recovered from COVID-19. CDR3s include the opening cysteine and the closing phenylalanine or tryptophan. D genes are given only for firm matches.

TRBV12-2	.	16	TRBJ2-7	CASRSPTSGRTYEQYF
TRBV6-5	TRBD1	15	TRBJ1-2	CASSYLRGQIYGYTF
TRBV5-4	TRBD1	17	TRBJ1-1	CASSLGPGQNMNTEAFF
TRBV20-1	.	15	TRBJ1-5	CSAERFGISNQPQHF
TRBV28	.	14	TRBJ1-5	CASSRQTGTQPQHF
TRBV30	TRBD1	13	TRBJ1-5	CAWSGQGNQPQHF
TRBV7-2	TRBD2	16	TRBJ2-3	CASSTIGRGTTDTQYF
TRBV7-3	.	14	TRBJ2-2	CASSLVANTGELFF
TRBV11-2	.	14	TRBJ1-5	CASSFGGASQPQHF
TRBV6-2/TRBV6-3	.	12	TRBJ1-6	CASSYSTSPLHF
TRBV6-1	TRBD1	17	TRBJ1-2	CASSGGWDRAKHYGYTF
TRBV30	.	13	TRBJ2-2	CAWIRGNTGELFF
TRBV6-1	.	13	TRBJ1-2	CASSDDRSYGYTF
TRBV6-2/TRBV6-3	.	18	TRBJ2-2	CASSYPTSGAPNTGELFF